One sample yielded the 30 T cell receptor beta chains listed below, sequenced in a study of early stage breast cancer tumors. Clones were read by immunoSEQ multiplex PCR, and TCRdb kept only the in-frame ones, dropping some. Seen here are 9,300 or so clones, 70% to 80% observed once, and the top ten hold more than 15%. Sample: normal breast tissue next to the tumor. These receptors originate from a person in their 60s with breast cancer.

This clone was detected once. The J gene is TRBJ2-1, the V gene TRBV11-3; 7 bases are shared with TRBD2. CDR1 is SGHNT, CDR2 YENEEA, per germline. After removal of 5 bases from V and 2 bases from J, the junction contained 9 bases not matched to a gene. This CDR3 has 16 residues. The CDR3 DNA reads as TGTGCCAGCAGCCTCCGGGGAGGGGACCCCTACAATGAGCAGTTCTTC. It yields the protein CASSLRGGDPYNEQFF.

The CDR3: CASSAGYEQYF. CDR3 nucleotides: TGCGCCAGCAGTGCCGGCTACGAGCAGTACTTC. The gene calls are TRBV10-1 and TRBJ2-7; D is undetermined. The ends were cut back, 4 bases at V and 3 bases at J, with 4 bases in the middle. This CDR3 has 11 residues. Germline V lookup: CDR1 WNHNN, CDR2 SYGVQD (reference sequence).

This clone was seen only a few times. The rearrangement joins TRBV11-1 to TRBJ2-7; 9 positions match TRBD1. CDR1 is SGHAT and CDR2 is FQDESV in the germline V gene (reference sequence). The V segment lost 2 bases and the J segment 6 bases; nucleotides outside the gene matches: 14. This CDR3 spans 17 amino acids. The chain's CDR3 is CASSLTLPGQGLGEQYF. CDR3 bases: TGTGCCAGCAGCTTAACACTGCCGGGACAGGGACTCGGCGAGCAGTACTTC. Full variable domain (outside the CDR3, taken from reference TRBV11-1 and TRBJ2-7): EAEVAQSPRYKITEKSQAVAFWCDPISGHATLYWYRQILGQGPELLVQFQDESVVDDSQLPKDRFSAERLKGVDSTLKIQPAELGDSAMYLCASSLTLPGQGLGEQYFGPGTRLTVT.

The chain recombines TRBV5-6 with TRBJ1-2, with D uncertain. Germline lookup yields CDR1 SGHDT and CDR2 YYEEEE. Trimming shortened V by 0 bases and J by 8 bases, and 14 bases separated the two germline ends. The CDR3 is made up of 14 amino acids. CDR3 sequence (DNA): TGTGCCAGCAGCTTGGAAGTGCTCGAGGTGGGCTACACCTTC. Residues: CASSLEVLEVGYTF.

This chain joins TRBV7-2 and TRBJ2-5; D possibly corresponds to TRBD2 (5 bases). V was cut by 1 base and J by 0 bases, with 6 bases left in between. CDR3 size: 14 residues. From germline, CDR1 is SGHTA and CDR2 FQGNSA. CDR3 sequence: CASSLGGNQETQYF. The CDR3 DNA reads as TGTGCCAGCAGCTTAGGAGGGAACCAAGAGACCCAGTACTTC.

This clone is medium-sized (0.01 to 0.1%). The chain uses TRBV6-5 and TRBJ2-7; 9 bases fit TRBD2. V dropped 6 bases and J dropped 6; count of bases not matched to a gene: 6. The CDR3 covers 13 residues. CDR1 and CDR2 (germline): MNHEY, SVGAGI. This CDR3 reads CASSLAGPPEQYF. In DNA form, the CDR3 reads TGTGCCAGCAGCCTAGCGGGACCCCCCGAGCAGTACTTC.

This chain joins TRBV5-6 and TRBJ1-6; TRBD1 might be the D (6 bases). The length of the CDR3 is 15 residues. V was cut by 1 base and J by 14 bases, with 19 bases left in between. Germline V gives CDR1 SGHDT, CDR2 YYEEEE. The CDR3 reads CASSLLSHGKGALHF. DNA of the CDR3: TGTGCCAGCAGCTTGCTTTCCCACGGAAAGGGGGCCCTCCACTTT.

The V gene is TRBV7-9, the J gene TRBJ2-1, with D possibly TRBD2 on 6 matching bases. CDR1 is SEHNR and CDR2 is FQNEAQ in the germline V gene (reference sequence). Trimming took off 2 bases at V and 15 bases at J, with 14 bases between the two ends. This CDR3 spans 12 amino acids. CDR3 bases: TGTGCCAGCAGCTTAAATTGGCGGGATGGGTTCTTC. It translates to CASSLNWRDGFF. The entire variable domain, with the rest obtained from reference TRBV7-9 and TRBJ2-1, is as follows: DTGVSQNPRHKITKRGQNVTFRCDPISEHNRLYWYRQTLGQGPEFLTYFQNEAQLEKSRLLSDRFSAERPKGSFSTLEIQRTEQGDSAMYLCASSLNWRDGFFGPGTRLTVL.

This sequence joins TRBV7-2 and TRBJ2-3; 9 nucleotides agree with TRBD2. The CDR3 contains 17 residues. Unmatched junction bases numbered 10, after V lost 4 bases and J lost 2 bases. Germline V gene sequence: CDR1 SGHTA, CDR2 FQGNSA. In DNA, the CDR3 is TGTGCCAGCAGCTCCCCCGCGGGGGGGCTCGTCACAGATACGCAGTATTTT. It codes for CASSSPAGGLVTDTQYF.

The chain is built from TRBV5-4 and TRBJ2-1; tentative D call: TRBD2 (6 bases). The germline V gene encodes CDR1 SGHNT and CDR2 YYREEE (reference sequence). V dropped 2 bases and J dropped 7 bases, with 19 bases sitting between them. This CDR3 contains 16 residues. The CDR3 DNA reads as TGTGCCAGCAGCTTAAACTGGGCGGGATCGAAAAATGAGCAGTTCTTC. Encoded protein: CASSLNWAGSKNEQFF.

This chain uses TRBV4-1 with TRBJ2-5; 8 bases match TRBD1. The germline V gene has CDR1 MGHRA and CDR2 YSYEKL. The CDR3 covers 13 residues. The V and J ends lost 5 bases and 3 bases, in that order; junction bases with no gene match: 2. The CDR3 reads CASSGQGEETQYF. DNA for the CDR3: TGCGCCAGCAGCGGACAGGGAGAAGAGACCCAGTACTTC.

The V and J genes are TRBV11-2 and TRBJ2-7, with 9 bases matching TRBD2. Germline V lookup: CDR1 SGHAT, CDR2 FQNNGV. The CDR3 loop spans 15 amino acids. The trim removed 1 base at V and 3 bases at J, leaving 4 bases unmatched. CDR3 protein: CASSLGGTSFYEQYF. CDR3 bases: TGTGCCAGCAGCTTAGGTGGGACTAGCTTCTACGAGCAGTACTTC. The complete variable domain, with remaining parts taken from reference TRBV11-2 and TRBJ2-7, reads EAGVAQSPRYKIIEKRQSVAFWCNPISGHATLYWYQQILGQGPKLLIQFQNNGVVDDSQLPKDRFSAERLKGVDSTLKIQPAKLEDSAVYLCASSLGGTSFYEQYFGPGTRLTVT.

This clone came up a few times. The chain uses TRBV30 and TRBJ2-2, with a possible D match to TRBD1 (6 bases). Trimming cost V 5 bases and J 2 bases, with 9 bases left between them. The CDR3 has 13 residues. Germline-derived CDR1 and CDR2 are GTSNPN and SVGIG (reference sequence). The CDR3: CAWRTANTGELFF. The CDR3 nucleotides are TGTGCCTGGCGGACAGCAAACACCGGGGAGCTGTTTTTT.

The chain combines TRBV6-6 with TRBJ2-7; the D gene is possibly TRBD1 (5 bases). V lost 2 bases, J lost 4 bases, and 12 bases lay in between. The length of the CDR3 is 14 residues. The germline V gene has CDR1 MNHNY and CDR2 SVGAGI (reference sequence). CDR3 sequence (DNA): TGTGCCAGCAGTTACGTTGGCAGGGCTTACGAGCAGTACTTC. Its protein is CASSYVGRAYEQYF.

V and J are TRBV11-2 and TRBJ2-1; D perhaps matches TRBD1 (6 bases). Between the trimmed V and J ends, which lost 5 bases and 7 bases, there was a span of 9 bases. Per the germline V gene, CDR1 is SGHAT and CDR2 is FQNNGV. This CDR3 spans 12 amino acids. The CDR3 nucleotides are TGTGCCAGCAGCCTACAGGGAAATGAGCAGTTCTTC. It codes for CASSLQGNEQFF.

The chain couples TRBV19 to TRBJ2-2; TRBD2 agrees at 12 bases. The CDR3 spans 16 residues. Per the germline V gene, CDR1 is LNHDA and CDR2 is SQIVND (reference sequence). V was pared by 4 bases and J by 4 bases, with 4 bases of the junction left unmatched. Here the CDR3 reads CASSRGLAGLTGELFF. DNA of the CDR3: TGTGCCAGTAGTAGAGGACTAGCGGGACTCACCGGGGAGCTGTTTTTT.

This clone showed up just a few times. The rearrangement uses TRBV9 and TRBJ1-1, with a tentative D call TRBD1 (6 bases). With 0 bases removed from V and 6 bases from J, the gap between germline ends came to 15 bases. This CDR3 has 15 residues. The germline gives CDR1 SGDLS, CDR2 YYNGEE. The CDR3 loop reads CASSVASRQGPEAFF. The DNA of the CDR3 is TGTGCCAGCAGCGTAGCATCGCGGCAGGGGCCTGAAGCTTTCTTT.

The V gene is TRBV6-5, the J gene TRBJ2-7; a possible D gene is TRBD1 (6 bases). Germline values: CDR1 MNHEY, CDR2 SVGAGI. The CDR3 contains 14 residues. Trimming took off 5 bases at V and 2 bases at J, with 13 bases between the two ends. The CDR3 DNA is TGTGCCAGCAGTATCGGACAGAATACCTACGAGCAGTACTTC. This sequence encodes CASSIGQNTYEQYF.

In nucleotides, the CDR3 is TGTGCCAGCAGTGGGAGGGAGTCGGGAAACACCATATATTTT. It translates to CASSGRESGNTIYF. V is TRBV9 and J is TRBJ1-3; D unclear. With 5 bases removed from V and 4 bases from J, the gap between germline ends came to 13 bases. CDR3 length: 14 residues. Germline V gene data show CDR1 as SGDLS and CDR2 as YYNGEE. The full variable domain, completed using reference TRBV9 and TRBJ1-3, is DSGVTQTPKHLITATGQRVTLRCSPRSGDLSVYWYQQSLDQGLQFLIQYYNGEERAKGNILERFSAQQFPDLHSELNLSSLELGDSALYFCASSGRESGNTIYFGEGSWLTVV.

This chain uses TRBV5-1 with TRBJ1-4, with D perhaps matching TRBD1 (6 bases). The germline CDR1 and CDR2 sequences are SGHRS and YFSETQ. This CDR3 has 14 amino acids. The V gene lost 4 bases and the J gene lost 2 bases, with 9 bases spanning the gap. CDR3 sequence reads: CASSLDSTNEKLFF. CDR3 in DNA: TGCGCCAGCAGCCTGGACAGCACTAATGAAAAACTGTTTTTT. Together with reference TRBV5-1 and TRBJ1-4, the CDR3 gives the full variable domain: KAGVTQTPRYLIKTRGQQVTLSCSPISGHRSVSWYQQTPGQGLQFLFEYFSETQRNKGNFPGRFSGRQFSNSRSEMNVSTLELGDSALYLCASSLDSTNEKLFFGSGTQLSVL.

In DNA, the CDR3 is TGCGCCAGCAGCCCGGGACTAGCGGGCCAGGGGCCGCAGTATTTT. Protein: CASSPGLAGQGPQYF. The rearrangement links TRBV5-1 to TRBJ2-3, with TRBD2 matching 12 bases. The V gene end was trimmed by 4 bases and the J gene end by 10 bases; junction bases not matched to a gene: 10. CDR1 is SGHRS and CDR2 is YFSETQ in the germline V gene. This CDR3 contains 15 residues.

This rearrangement joins TRBV5-1 to TRBJ2-7; 9 bases line up with TRBD1. The V segment lost 4 bases and the J segment 3 bases; nucleotides outside the gene matches: 5. Per germline, CDR1 SGHRS and CDR2 YFSETQ. The length of the CDR3 is 14 residues. The CDR3 DNA is TGCGCCAGCAGCCAACCGGGACAGGGCTACGAGCAGTACTTC. Its protein is CASSQPGQGYEQYF.

The chain recombines TRBV9 with TRBJ2-3; D might be TRBD1 (5 bases). CDR3 length: 15 residues. V lost 4 bases and J lost 0, with 12 bases in between. Germline V gene lookup returns CDR1 SGDLS and CDR2 YYNGEE. The CDR3, as DNA: TGTGCCAGCAGCCCTTGGACAAGCAGCACAGATACGCAGTATTTT. Its translation: CASSPWTSSTDTQYF.

The chain couples TRBV5-1 to TRBJ2-2, with 14 bases lining up with TRBD2. V dropped 4 bases and J dropped 7; count of bases not matched to a gene: 6. Per the germline V gene, CDR1 is SGHRS and CDR2 is YFSETQ. This CDR3 contains 16 residues. CDR3 region: CASSPGLAGGVGELFF. CDR3 nucleotide sequence: TGCGCCAGCAGCCCAGGACTAGCGGGGGGAGTCGGGGAGCTGTTTTTT.

The rearrangement links TRBV5-4 to TRBJ2-3, with D possibly matching TRBD2 (5 bases). Looked up from germline, CDR1 is SGHNT and CDR2 is YYREEE (reference sequence). Deletions cut 0 bases from V and 1 base from J, with 6 bases between. This CDR3 has 14 amino acids. The CDR3: CASSLGTRTDTQYF. DNA of the CDR3: TGTGCCAGCAGCTTGGGGACTCGCACAGATACGCAGTATTTT. The full variable domain, in which reference TRBV5-4 and TRBJ2-3 provide the parts outside the CDR3, is ETGVTQSPTHLIKTRGQQVTLRCSSQSGHNTVSWYQQALGQGPQFIFQYYREEENGRGNFPPRFSGLQFPNYSSELNVNALELDDSALYLCASSLGTRTDTQYFGPGTRLTVL.

CDR3 DNA: TGTGCCAGCAGACTAGACAGGGAGCACAATGAGCAGTTCTTC. As protein: CASRLDREHNEQFF. This chain links TRBV28 with TRBJ2-1, with 7 bases fitting TRBD1. V gave up 6 bases and J gave up 5 bases; unmatched junction bases: 7. Germline V lookup: CDR1 MDHEN, CDR2 SYDVKM. The CDR3 consists of 14 residues.

The rearrangement uses TRBV30 and TRBJ1-1; 10 bases agree with TRBD1. Germline values: CDR1 GTSNPN, CDR2 SVGIG (reference sequence). J was trimmed by 10 bases and V by 5 bases; bases with no gene match: 10. The CDR3 consists of 13 residues. The CDR3 DNA follows: TGTGCCTGGCCCGGGGGGACAGGGGAGGGAGCTTTCTTT. Amino acids: CAWPGGTGEGAFF. The variable domain in full, with the rest retrieved from reference TRBV30 and TRBJ1-1, is SQTIHQWPATLVQPVGSPLSLECTVEGTSNPNLYWYRQAAGRGLQLLFYSVGIGQISSEVPQNLSASRPQDRQFILSSKKLLLSDSGFYLCAWPGGTGEGAFFGQGTRLTVV.

This rearrangement joins TRBV7-6 to TRBJ2-3; the match to TRBD1 covers 9 bases. CDR3 length: 14 residues. V lost 5 bases and J lost 4; bases outside the gene matches: 4. Germline values: CDR1 SGHVS, CDR2 FNYEAQ. CDR3 sequence: CASSLGQGSDTQYF. CDR3 nucleotides: TGTGCCAGCAGCCTTGGACAGGGGTCAGATACGCAGTATTTT. The variable domain in full, with the rest retrieved from reference TRBV7-6 and TRBJ2-3, is GAGVSQSPRYKVTKRGQDVALRCDPISGHVSLYWYRQALGQGPEFLTYFNYEAQQDKSGLPNDRFSAERPEGSISTLTIQRTEQRDSAMYRCASSLGQGSDTQYFGPGTRLTVL.

The chain is built from TRBV29-1 and TRBJ2-5, with 8 bases matching TRBD1. Germline-derived CDR1 and CDR2 are SQVTM and ANQGSEA. The ends lost 3 bases at V and 4 bases at J; junction bases unmatched: 10. The CDR3 is 15 amino acids. The CDR3: CSVDYEAGQGETQYF. The CDR3, as DNA: TGCAGCGTTGATTACGAGGCAGGACAGGGAGAGACCCAGTACTTC.

The gene calls are TRBV6-6 and TRBJ2-2; D unresolved. Germline V gene sequence: CDR1 MNHNY, CDR2 SVGAGI (reference sequence). Deletions cut 6 bases from V and 0 bases from J, with 5 bases between. The CDR3 has 13 residues. The CDR3 loop reads CASRSANTGELFF. The DNA for the CDR3 is TGTGCCAGCAGGTCCGCGAACACCGGGGAGCTGTTTTTT.